The clone carrying this T cell receptor beta chain appeared a few times. Other DNA sequences in the sample encode the same CDR3. Assay used: immunoSEQ multiplex PCR; TCRdb lists only in-frame clones, some missing. The data contain 310,000 or so clones, around 80% of them singletons. The sample originates from a study of blood T cell repertoires in COVID-19. Study in general: Sites across the United States, Italy and Spain contributed samples from acute and convalescent COVID-19.

The germline gives CDR1 SGHRS, CDR2 YFSETQ. This CDR3 is built from 14 residues. Trimming took 4 bases from V and 6 from J; bases not matched to a gene: 4. The specimen was peripheral blood. The clonotype was recovered from a woman aged 50 to 60 with acute or convalescent COVID-19. This chain uses TRBV5-1 with TRBJ2-1; 10 bases match TRBD2. Here the CDR3 reads CASSLIAGGNEQFF. The DNA of the CDR3 is TGCGCCAGCAGCCTAATAGCGGGGGGCAATGAGCAGTTCTTC.